The 21 T cell receptor beta chains in this list originate from one sample, sequenced in a study of radiotherapy plus CTLA-4 blockade in lung cancer. This table comes from immunoSEQ multiplex PCR, and its TCRdb copy is limited to in-frame clones, with some not included. The table includes approximately 85,000 clones, around 83% detected once. Source: peripheral blood, taken from a patient treated with radiotherapy plus ipilimumab. Receptors originate from a human donor with non-small cell lung cancer that progressed on radiotherapy plus ipilimumab.

The chain uses TRBV9 and TRBJ1-4, with 11 bases identical to TRBD1. In germline, CDR1 is SGDLS, CDR2 YYNGEE. V dropped 0 bases and J dropped 7; count of bases not matched to a gene: 2. This CDR3 comprises 15 residues. Written as DNA, the CDR3 is TGTGCCAGCAGCGTAGTTGGGACAGGGGGTGAAAAACTGTTTTTT. This sequence encodes CASSVVGTGGEKLFF.

This clone was seen only once. The CDR3 bases are TGTGCCAGCAGCCGACAGGTTAATAATTCACCCCTCCACTTT. Protein product: CASSRQVNNSPLHF. This chain links TRBV14 with TRBJ1-6, with D perhaps matching TRBD1 (6 bases). The ends were cut back, 4 bases at V and 5 bases at J, with 9 bases in the middle. The CDR3 runs to 14 residues. The germline V gene encodes CDR1 SGHDN and CDR2 FVKESK. Full variable domain (rest looked up from reference TRBV14 and TRBJ1-6): EAGVTQFPSHSVIEKGQTVTLRCDPISGHDNLYWYRRVMGKEIKFLLHFVKESKQDESGMPNNRFLAERTGGTYSTLKVQPAELEDSGVYFCASSRQVNNSPLHFGNGTRLTVT.

J is TRBJ1-5 and V is TRBV19; D unresolved. This CDR3 region has 13 residues. V was shortened by 3 bases and J by 5 bases, with 8 bases between the two germline ends. CDR1 and CDR2 from the germline V gene are LNHDA and SQIVND (reference sequence). CDR3 bases: TGTGCCAGTAGTATGTCCCGGGATCAGCCCCAGCATTTT. Translation gives CASSMSRDQPQHF.

As DNA, the CDR3 is TGCGCCAGCAGCCAAGGTGGGACTACCTCCTACAATGAGCAGTTCTTC. Translating it yields CASSQGGTTSYNEQFF. The V gene is TRBV4-3, the J gene TRBJ2-1; 7 bases match TRBD2. The germline V gene encodes CDR1 LGHNA and CDR2 YSLEER. The CDR3 has 16 residues. J gave up 0 bases and V 1 base, and 3 bases lay outside the gene matches.

The chain uses TRBV13 and TRBJ2-1; D not resolved. CDR1 and CDR2 (germline): PRHDT, FYEKMQ (reference sequence). This CDR3 contains 12 residues. V lost 3 bases and J 9 bases, leaving 9 bases between the germline ends. The CDR3 DNA sequence: TGTGCCAGCAGCTTTCCTCGCGGTGAGCAGTTCTTC. It translates to CASSFPRGEQFF.

The count of this clone is one. CDR3: CASSLKTGANYGYTF. CDR3 bases: TGTGCCAGCAGTTTAAAAACAGGGGCCAACTATGGCTACACCTTC. J is TRBJ1-2 and V is TRBV27, with 7 bases identical to TRBD1. The trim removed 2 bases at V and 2 bases at J, leaving 5 bases unmatched. The V gene's germline CDR1 is MNHEY and CDR2 SMNVEV (reference sequence). The CDR3 sequence is 15 residues long.

V and J are TRBV28 and TRBJ2-1; the D call may be TRBD1 or TRBD2 (7 bases each). CDR1 and CDR2 (germline): MDHEN, SYDVKM. There are 14 residues in the CDR3. Deletions cut 1 base from V and 9 bases from J, with 13 bases between. CDR3 sequence reads: CASSLSPGGGEQFF. For the CDR3, the DNA is TGTGCCAGCAGTTTATCACCAGGGGGGGGTGAGCAGTTCTTC. Filled out from reference TRBV28 and TRBJ2-1, the complete variable domain reads DVKVTQSSRYLVKRTGEKVFLECVQDMDHENMFWYRQDPGLGLRLIYFSYDVKMKEKGDIPEGYSVSREKKERFSLILESASTNQTSMYLCASSLSPGGGEQFFGPGTRLTVL.

This clone was picked up one time. The rearrangement links TRBV4-1 to TRBJ2-7; tentatively, D is TRBD1 (5 bases). V lost 2 bases to trimming and J lost 0 bases, with 14 bases between them. This CDR3 spans 16 amino acids. CDR1 and CDR2 (germline): MGHRA, YSYEKL. Here the CDR3 DNA reads TGCGCCAGCAGCCAAAGAGCCGACAGTCCCTCCTACGAGCAGTACTTC. It codes for CASSQRADSPSYEQYF.

This chain connects TRBV6-6 to TRBJ1-5; D not resolved. V was cut by 7 bases and J by 7 bases, with 17 bases left in between. CDR1 is MNHNY and CDR2 is SVGAGI in the germline V gene (reference sequence). The length of the CDR3 is 14 residues. The CDR3 reads CASKFSEGRQPQHF. In nucleotides, the CDR3 is TGTGCCAGCAAGTTTAGTGAAGGGCGCCAGCCCCAGCATTTT.

This rearrangement joins TRBV7-9 to TRBJ2-1; D remains unclear. CDR1 and CDR2 (germline): SEHNR, FQNEAQ (reference sequence). This CDR3 comprises 11 residues. Trimming left V 5 bases short and J 10 bases short, with 9 bases between. The CDR3 loop is CASSVPGEQFF. In nucleotides, the CDR3 is TGTGCCAGCAGCGTTCCCGGGGAGCAGTTCTTC.

J is TRBJ2-3 and V is TRBV10-3; D might be TRBD1 or TRBD2, each matching 5 bases. Germline V CDR1 and CDR2: ENHRY, SYGVKD. V lost 4 bases, J lost 0 bases, and 8 bases lay in between. This CDR3 contains 14 residues. The CDR3, as DNA: TGTGCCATCAGTGGAGGGGTCAGCACAGATACGCAGTATTTT. Protein: CAISGGVSTDTQYF.

This chain links TRBV5-1 with TRBJ1-1, with a tentative D call TRBD1 (6 bases). This CDR3 is built from 14 residues. The germline V and J ends were trimmed by 0 bases and 1 base, with 7 bases remaining between them. The germline CDR1 and CDR2 sequences are SGHRS and YFSETQ. DNA of the CDR3: TGCGCCAGCAGCTTGGCAGGGGCGAACACTGAAGCTTTCTTT. It encodes CASSLAGANTEAFF.

The CDR3 DNA follows: TGTGCCAGCAGCCAAGGGACTAGCGGCTACGAGCAGTACTTC. Residues: CASSQGTSGYEQYF. This sequence joins TRBV4-2 and TRBJ2-7, with TRBD2 matching over 10 bases. The CDR3 spans 14 residues. V was pared by 1 base and J by 3 bases, with 0 bases of the junction left unmatched. The germline V gene has CDR1 LGHNA and CDR2 YNFKEQ.

The chain's CDR3 is CAIRGVAGGSQETQYF. In nucleotides, the CDR3 is TGTGCCATCAGAGGCGTAGCGGGGGGTTCCCAAGAGACCCAGTACTTC. V and J are TRBV10-3 and TRBJ2-5, with 10 bases matching TRBD2. This CDR3 spans 16 amino acids. Germline V lookup: CDR1 ENHRY, CDR2 SYGVKD. The junction had 8 bases not matched to a gene; V was cut back by 6 bases and J by 1 base.

This chain links TRBV7-3 with TRBJ2-3; no clear D gene. The CDR3 consists of 14 residues. V lost 1 base, J lost 2 bases, and 7 bases lay in between. The germline CDR1 and CDR2 sequences are SGHTA and FQGTGA. This CDR3 reads CASSLIASTDTQYF. DNA for the CDR3: TGTGCCAGCAGCTTAATCGCTTCCACAGATACGCAGTATTTT.

The CDR3 here is CASSRTGGNEKLFF. CDR3 nucleotides: TGTGCCAGCTCACGGACAGGGGGTAATGAAAAACTGTTTTTT. The V call is TRBV18, the J call TRBJ1-4; 10 bases line up with TRBD1. The CDR3 sequence is 14 residues long. The junction had 0 bases not matched to a gene; V was cut back by 4 bases and J by 4 bases. Germline lookup yields CDR1 KGHSH and CDR2 LQKENI.

The chain recombines TRBV6-1 with TRBJ1-4, with 8 bases lining up with TRBD1. The germline gives CDR1 MNHNS, CDR2 SASEGT. The trim removed 2 bases at V and 8 bases at J, leaving 7 bases unmatched. The CDR3 extends over 15 amino acids. CDR3 in amino acids: CASSETRGHQEKLFF. CDR3 coding DNA: TGTGCCAGCAGTGAAACCAGGGGGCACCAGGAAAAACTGTTTTTT.

This chain links TRBV30 with TRBJ1-2, with 10 bases that match TRBD1. V shed 2 bases, J shed 7 bases, and the junction held 4 bases outside the gene matches. This CDR3 comprises 13 residues. Per the germline V gene, CDR1 is GTSNPN and CDR2 is SVGIG (reference sequence). For the CDR3, the DNA is TGTGCCTGGAGTCGACAGGGGGCCGGTGGCTACACCTTC. Translation gives CAWSRQGAGGYTF.

V usage is TRBV5-1 and J usage is TRBJ2-3, with D possibly TRBD1 on 6 matching bases. CDR1 and CDR2 from the germline V gene are SGHRS and YFSETQ. The CDR3 has 14 amino acids. The V end lost 2 bases, the J end lost 4 bases, and 11 bases lay between the germline ends. Here the CDR3 reads CASSFEGHSDTQYF. For the CDR3, the DNA is TGCGCCAGCAGCTTTGAGGGACACTCAGATACGCAGTATTTT. The full variable domain, completed using reference TRBV5-1 and TRBJ2-3, is KAGVTQTPRYLIKTRGQQVTLSCSPISGHRSVSWYQQTPGQGLQFLFEYFSETQRNKGNFPGRFSGRQFSNSRSEMNVSTLELGDSALYLCASSFEGHSDTQYFGPGTRLTVL.

This chain connects TRBV6-1 to TRBJ2-7; D may be TRBD1 (6 bases). There are 13 residues in the CDR3. Germline V gene sequence: CDR1 MNHNS, CDR2 SASEGT. V was shortened by 6 bases and J by 2 bases, with 11 bases between the two germline ends. The CDR3 DNA is TGTGCCAGCAGAATACAGGGTACCTACGAGCAGTACTTC. Protein sequence: CASRIQGTYEQYF.

The V gene is TRBV6-8, the J gene TRBJ2-3; 8 positions match TRBD1. The V gene end was trimmed by 5 bases and the J gene end by 0 bases; junction bases not matched to a gene: 4. This CDR3 spans 15 amino acids. Germline V gives CDR1 MNHGY, CDR2 SAAAGT. This CDR3 reads CASSPTGVSTDTQYF. The CDR3 nucleotides are TGTGCCAGCAGTCCGACAGGGGTAAGCACAGATACGCAGTATTTT.